This T cell receptor beta chain was recorded in a study of shared clonotypes between healthy human individuals. Profiled with immunoSEQ multiplex PCR; TCRdb holds only in-frame clones, not every one. The table has some 2.1 million clones, roughly 96% seen once. V was clipped by 5 bases and J by 0 bases, with 11 bases between them. The CDR3 consists of 14 residues. Germline CDR1 SGHTA, CDR2 FQGNSA. V is TRBV7-2 and J is TRBJ2-7, with D tentatively TRBD1 (5 bases). The source of this sequence is a man aged 18 to 30 in good health. The sample comprised naive CD4+ T cells sorted from blood. Subset reported: CD45RA+ positively selected. Written as DNA, the CDR3 is TGTGCCAGCAGCCCCAGGGCCGACTCCTACGAGCAGTACTTC. It specifies CASSPRADSYEQYF.